What follows are 21 T cell receptor beta chains derived from one specimen sequenced in a study of radiation and T cells in renal cell carcinoma. Indicated time point: baseline pretreatment blood. Treatment indicated: 15 Gy SBRT to primary tumor, nephrectomy 4 weeks later. Produced via immunoSEQ multiplex PCR; TCRdb's table is partial and in-frame only. The sample shows roughly 130,000 clones, roughly 90% of them seen only once. Material: blood, obtained from a patient whose treatment included radiotherapy and nephrectomy. The receptor source for this set is a woman in her fifties or sixties with renal cell carcinoma.

V and J are TRBV6-5 and TRBJ1-2; possibly TRBD1 for D (5 bases). Germline V gives CDR1 MNHEY, CDR2 SVGAGI. V was trimmed by 4 bases and J by 4 bases, leaving 16 bases between them. This CDR3 contains 15 residues. The CDR3 is CASSLGRAGSYGYTF. CDR3 nucleotides: TGTGCCAGCAGTTTGGGAAGGGCAGGGTCCTATGGCTACACCTTC.

This clone was detected only once. The rearrangement links TRBV18 to TRBJ2-2; D is unclear. With 2 bases removed from V and 6 bases from J, the gap between germline ends came to 13 bases. Germline CDR1 and CDR2: KGHSH and LQKENI. The CDR3 runs to 15 residues. The CDR3 region has the DNA TGTGCCAGCTCACCAGCCGCGAGTGCCGCCGGGGAGCTGTTTTTT. It encodes CASSPAASAAGELFF.

This clone has a handful of counts. V gene TRBV19 combines with J gene TRBJ1-1; 7 bases are shared with TRBD1. Germline V gives CDR1 LNHDA, CDR2 SQIVND (reference sequence). Germline trimming cut 2 bases from V and 0 bases from J; bases unmatched to any gene: 3. CDR3 length: 15 residues. The CDR3 sequence is CASSISGTVNTEAFF. The CDR3 coding sequence is TGTGCCAGTAGTATAAGTGGGACAGTGAACACTGAAGCTTTCTTT.

This clone was detected a few times. The V and J genes are TRBV2 and TRBJ1-4, with TRBD1 as a possible D gene (5 bases). The CDR3 runs to 15 residues. The germline V and J ends were trimmed by 7 bases and 4 bases, with 16 bases remaining between them. Germline V lookup: CDR1 SNHLY, CDR2 FYNNEI. CDR3: CASTEGARSNEKLFF. DNA for the CDR3: TGTGCCAGCACCGAAGGGGCCAGGAGTAATGAAAAACTGTTTTTT.

This chain uses TRBV7-9 with TRBJ1-3, with 7 bases that match TRBD1. Per the germline V gene, CDR1 is SEHNR and CDR2 is FQNEAQ (reference sequence). The length of the CDR3 is 17 residues. V trimming: 5 bases; J trimming: 5 bases; junction bases outside the gene matches: 15. CDR3 protein: CASSDVGGESFRNTIYF. The CDR3, as DNA: TGTGCCAGCAGCGACGTAGGGGGCGAGTCATTCAGAAACACCATATATTTT.

This clone was seen more than once but under ten times. This chain joins TRBV2 and TRBJ2-1; weak D call: TRBD2 (5 bases). There are 15 residues in the CDR3. Trimming cost V 3 bases and J 6 bases, with 15 bases left between them. Germline V gives CDR1 SNHLY, CDR2 FYNNEI. Here the CDR3 reads CASSDAGDQSNEQFF. DNA of the CDR3: TGTGCCAGCAGTGATGCCGGGGATCAATCCAATGAGCAGTTCTTC.

The rearrangement joins TRBV5-6 to TRBJ2-7; 7 nucleotides align to TRBD1. CDR3 length: 13 amino acids. CDR1 SGHDT and CDR2 YYEEEE come from the germline V gene. After removal of 4 bases from V and 4 bases from J, the junction contained 5 bases not matched to a gene. CDR3 nucleotides: TGTGCCAGCAGCCTAGGGGGCACATACGAGCAGTACTTC. This translates into CASSLGGTYEQYF.

The rearrangement joins TRBV4-3 to TRBJ2-1; 8 bases agree with TRBD2. Germline CDR1 reads LGHNA; CDR2 reads YSLEER. This CDR3 has 16 residues. V shed 0 bases and J 7 bases; nucleotides not matched to a gene: 8. The CDR3 protein is CASSQDPGGRMNEQFF. The CDR3 DNA reads as TGCGCCAGCAGCCAAGATCCGGGGGGGCGGATGAATGAGCAGTTCTTC.

The chain recombines TRBV9 with TRBJ1-2, with 8 bases lining up with TRBD1. With 4 bases clipped from V and 4 bases from J, the junction kept 9 bases outside the gene matches. The CDR3 contains 15 residues. Germline values: CDR1 SGDLS, CDR2 YYNGEE. In DNA form, the CDR3 reads TGTGCCAGCAGCATAACCGGGACAGGCGCCTATGGCTACACCTTC. The encoded protein is CASSITGTGAYGYTF.

The rearrangement joins TRBV7-9 to TRBJ1-2; D is unclear. V was pared by 7 bases and J by 8 bases, with 14 bases between. CDR1 is SEHNR, CDR2 FQNEAQ, per germline (reference sequence). The CDR3 runs 12 residues. The CDR3 region is CASNAVSDGYTF. The DNA of the CDR3 is TGTGCCAGCAACGCCGTGTCGGACGGCTACACCTTC.

This rearrangement joins TRBV11-1 to TRBJ1-1; D is unclear. The CDR3 is 15 residues long. The V gene's germline CDR1 is SGHAT and CDR2 FQDESV (reference sequence). Trimming pared 2 bases from V and 0 bases from J, leaving 10 bases between. The CDR3 loop is CASSLNGRLNTEAFF. Here the CDR3 DNA reads TGTGCCAGCAGCTTAAACGGACGGCTGAACACTGAAGCTTTCTTT.

In DNA form, the CDR3 reads TGTGCCAGCAGTCGCCGGGACAAAGCTTTCTTT. Its protein is CASSRRDKAFF. The J gene is TRBJ1-1, the V gene TRBV6-6, with D possibly being TRBD1 (6 bases). The germline V and J ends were trimmed by 5 bases and 9 bases, with 10 bases remaining between them. CDR1 is MNHNY, CDR2 SVGAGI, per germline (reference sequence). The CDR3 totals 11 residues.

This chain uses TRBV19 with TRBJ2-7; D remains unclear. CDR3 size: 14 residues. Germline V CDR1 and CDR2: LNHDA, SQIVND (reference sequence). V was shortened by 4 bases and J by 2 bases, with 12 bases between the two germline ends. CDR3 sequence: CASSKVGATYEQYF. CDR3 bases: TGTGCCAGTAGTAAGGTCGGTGCCACCTACGAGCAGTACTTC.

This chain joins TRBV7-2 and TRBJ2-7, with D possibly being TRBD2 (5 bases). The CDR3 is 14 residues long. Trimming shortened V by 5 bases and J by 2 bases, and 13 bases separated the two germline ends. Germline V gives CDR1 SGHTA, CDR2 FQGNSA. As DNA, the CDR3 is TGTGCCAGCAGCATACTAGGGATAGCCTACGAGCAGTACTTC. This encodes CASSILGIAYEQYF. Full variable domain (rest looked up from reference TRBV7-2 and TRBJ2-7): GAGVSQSPSNKVTEKGKDVELRCDPISGHTALYWYRQSLGQGLEFLIYFQGNSAPDKSGLPSDRFSAERTGGSVSTLTIQRTQQEDSAVYLCASSILGIAYEQYFGPGTRLTVT.

The CDR3 loop is CASSIMVVGNNSPLHF. The CDR3 DNA reads TGTGCCAGTAGTATAATGGTAGTGGGAAATAATTCACCCCTCCACTTT. The chain is built from TRBV19 and TRBJ1-6; D is uncertain. Trimming shortened V by 2 bases and J by 5 bases, and 13 bases separated the two germline ends. This CDR3 is 16 amino acids long. The germline gives CDR1 LNHDA, CDR2 SQIVND (reference sequence). Supplemented by reference TRBV19 and TRBJ1-6, the full variable domain reads DGGITQSPKYLFRKEGQNVTLSCEQNLNHDAMYWYRQDPGQGLRLIYYSQIVNDFQKGDIAEGYSVSREKKESFPLTVTSAQKNPTAFYLCASSIMVVGNNSPLHFGNGTRLTVT.

The chain uses TRBV11-2 and TRBJ1-1, with no clear D. V lost 3 bases to trimming and J lost 7 bases, with 12 bases between them. The CDR3 is made up of 13 amino acids. Germline CDR1 reads SGHAT; CDR2 reads FQNNGV. CDR3 sequence (DNA): TGTGCCAGCAGCTTTACATCGCACGGTGAAGCTTTCTTT. Amino acid sequence: CASSFTSHGEAFF. The whole variable domain, filled in from reference TRBV11-2 and TRBJ1-1, reads EAGVAQSPRYKIIEKRQSVAFWCNPISGHATLYWYQQILGQGPKLLIQFQNNGVVDDSQLPKDRFSAERLKGVDSTLKIQPAKLEDSAVYLCASSFTSHGEAFFGQGTRLTVV.

This clone was detected many times. V and J are TRBV5-6 and TRBJ1-6; the match to TRBD1 covers 8 bases. V dropped 2 bases and J dropped 8; count of bases not matched to a gene: 6. This CDR3 comprises 15 residues. From germline, CDR1 is SGHDT and CDR2 YYEEEE. The CDR3 DNA reads as TGTGCCAGCAGCTTTGAGCGACAGGGGTATTCACCCCTCCACTTT. Encoded protein: CASSFERQGYSPLHF.

The V gene is TRBV5-1, the J gene TRBJ2-1, with 10 nucleotides matching TRBD2. Germline-derived CDR1 and CDR2 are SGHRS and YFSETQ. The CDR3 sequence is 16 residues long. V shed 4 bases and J 8 bases; nucleotides not matched to a gene: 12. CDR3: CASSPQGSGGAHEQFF. CDR3 nucleotide sequence: TGCGCCAGCAGCCCCCAGGGGAGCGGGGGGGCCCATGAGCAGTTCTTC.

CDR3 in DNA: TGTGCCAGCAGCCCTGACAGGGGAGGCGAGCAGTACTTC. This gives the protein CASSPDRGGEQYF. This sequence joins TRBV7-3 and TRBJ2-7; TRBD1 matches 8 bases. Trimming removed 5 bases from V and 6 bases from J; junction bases left unmatched: 6. Germline V gene lookup returns CDR1 SGHTA and CDR2 FQGTGA. The CDR3 is 13 amino acids.

This clone has just one count. V and J are TRBV5-1 and TRBJ2-6; a weak D match, TRBD1 (6 bases). Per the germline V gene, CDR1 is SGHRS and CDR2 is YFSETQ. V lost 4 bases and J 0 bases, leaving 14 bases between the germline ends. The CDR3 has 17 residues. The CDR3 DNA sequence: TGCGCCAGCAGCCCAAAAGTGGACAGCTCTGGGGCCAACGTCCTGACTTTC. Amino acids: CASSPKVDSSGANVLTF.

The chain is built from TRBV11-2 and TRBJ1-1; a weak D match, TRBD1 (5 bases). The CDR3 has 14 amino acids. The ends were cut back, 5 bases at V and 4 bases at J, with 14 bases in the middle. CDR1 and CDR2 from the germline V gene are SGHAT and FQNNGV. The CDR3: CASSRDLRGTEAFF. CDR3 bases: TGTGCCAGCAGCCGGGACCTAAGGGGCACTGAAGCTTTCTTT.